The rows below give T cell receptor beta chains drawn from one sample of a study of identical twins. Each CDR3 protein is one row after TCRdb ran MiXCR on the 5' RACE reads. The table records about 190,000 distinct CDR3 sequences, roughly 15% of them present only once. This same sample was also taken into another study, of T cells expressing NK-cell markers.

The sequenced sample was CD8+ T cells sorted from blood. Receptors were obtained from a woman aged 18-29 years in good health. Both conserved end residues are part of each CDR3. D genes are given only for firm matches. Size tells how often a clone was seen (once, few, many) or the class of an expanded clone, and some rows leave it out.

CDR3aa: CAISVQGGRREQYF
CDR3nt: TGTGCCATCAGTGTCCAGGGTGGTCGACGCGAGCAGTACTTC
d_gene: NA
abundance: NA
j_gene: TRBJ2-7
v_gene: TRBV10-3

CDR3aa: CASSSMGSDYGYTF
CDR3nt: TGTGCCAGCAGCTCGATGGGTTCTGACTATGGCTACACCTTC
d_gene: NA
abundance: few
j_gene: TRBJ1-2
v_gene: TRBV5-4

CDR3aa: CASSLVGPSAFF
CDR3nt: TGTGCCAGCAGCTTAGTCGGGCCCTCTGCTTTCTTT
d_gene: NA
abundance: few
j_gene: TRBJ1-1
v_gene: TRBV11-2

CDR3aa: CASSEGLAGVEEQFF
CDR3nt: TGTGCCAGCAGTGAAGGTCTAGCGGGAGTTGAGGAGCAGTTCTTC
d_gene: TRBD2
abundance: few
j_gene: TRBJ2-1
v_gene: TRBV2

CDR3aa: CASSYSEGAYGYTF
CDR3nt: TGTGCCAGCAGTTACTCGGAAGGGGCCTATGGCTACACCTTC
d_gene: NA
abundance: few
j_gene: TRBJ1-2
v_gene: TRBV6-5

CDR3aa: CASLGDTGELFF
CDR3nt: TGCGCCAGCCTGGGGGACACCGGGGAGCTGTTTTTT
d_gene: NA
abundance: NA
j_gene: TRBJ2-2
v_gene: TRBV5-1

CDR3aa: CAISEYIPYSYEQYF
CDR3nt: TGTGCCATCAGTGAGTACATACCGTACTCCTACGAGCAGTACTTC
d_gene: NA
abundance: NA
j_gene: TRBJ2-7
v_gene: TRBV10-3

CDR3aa: CASSHSDFSGARTDTQYF
CDR3nt: TGTGCCAGCAGCCATAGTGACTTCAGCGGGGCCCGCACAGATACGCAGTATTTT
d_gene: TRBD2
abundance: few
j_gene: TRBJ2-3
v_gene: TRBV7-6

CDR3aa: CASSVSEANYEQYF
CDR3nt: TGTGCCAGCAGCGTATCGGAAGCAAACTACGAGCAGTACTTC
d_gene: NA
abundance: NA
j_gene: TRBJ2-7
v_gene: TRBV9

CDR3aa: CSARDLAGGLFEQFF
CDR3nt: TGCAGTGCTAGAGATCTAGCGGGGGGGCTCTTTGAGCAGTTCTTC
d_gene: TRBD2
abundance: many
j_gene: TRBJ2-1
v_gene: TRBV20-1

CDR3aa: CCASSSGAIASYNSPLHF
CDR3nt: TGCTGTGCTAGTTCATCAGGAGCGATAGCCTCCTATAATTCACCCCTCCACTTT
d_gene: NA
abundance: NA
j_gene: TRBJ1-6
v_gene: TRBV20-1

CDR3aa: CASSVVGDRGDEQFF
CDR3nt: TGTGCCAGCAGCGTAGTGGGGGACAGGGGAGATGAGCAGTTCTTC
d_gene: TRBD1
abundance: NA
j_gene: TRBJ2-1
v_gene: TRBV9

CDR3aa: CASSHSLAGQETQYF
CDR3nt: TGTGCCAGCAGCCACTCACTAGCGGGCCAAGAGACCCAGTACTTC
d_gene: TRBD2
abundance: NA
j_gene: TRBJ2-5
v_gene: TRBV7-2

CDR3aa: CASSWGGSGELFF
CDR3nt: TGTGCCAGCAGCTGGGGGGGAAGCGGGGAGCTGTTTTTT
d_gene: TRBD2
abundance: NA
j_gene: TRBJ2-2
v_gene: TRBV6-1

CDR3aa: CSVHFTDTQYF
CDR3nt: TGCAGCGTTCACTTTACAGATACGCAGTATTTT
d_gene: NA
abundance: NA
j_gene: TRBJ2-3
v_gene: TRBV29-1

CDR3aa: CASSSLSGSSYNEQFF
CDR3nt: TGTGCCAGCAGCTCCCTTAGTGGGAGCTCCTACAATGAGCAGTTCTTC
d_gene: NA
abundance: many
j_gene: TRBJ2-1
v_gene: TRBV7-6

CDR3aa: CSVVGSNYGYTF
CDR3nt: TGCAGCGTTGTGGGCAGCAACTATGGCTACACCTTC
d_gene: NA
abundance: NA
j_gene: TRBJ1-2
v_gene: TRBV29-1

CDR3aa: CASSLSGKFEQYF
CDR3nt: TGTGCCAGCAGCTTGTCAGGGAAATTCGAGCAGTACTTC
d_gene: NA
abundance: NA
j_gene: TRBJ2-7
v_gene: TRBV13

CDR3aa: CASSLGDTQYF
CDR3nt: TGTGCCAGCAGCTTAGGAGATACGCAGTATTTT
d_gene: NA
abundance: many
j_gene: TRBJ2-3
v_gene: TRBV12-3/TRBV12-4

CDR3aa: CASSEAPIFGYTF
CDR3nt: TGCGCCAGCAGTGAGGCCCCAATTTTTGGCTACACCTTC
d_gene: NA
abundance: few
j_gene: TRBJ1-2
v_gene: TRBV10-2

CDR3aa: CASSLERLDQPQHF
CDR3nt: TGTGCCAGCAGCTTAGAGCGTCTGGATCAGCCCCAGCATTTT
d_gene: NA
abundance: NA
j_gene: TRBJ1-5
v_gene: TRBV11-2

CDR3aa: CATSRALAGAGGELFF
CDR3nt: TGTGCCACCAGCAGGGCTCTAGCGGGAGCCGGCGGGGAGCTGTTTTTT
d_gene: TRBD2
abundance: few
j_gene: TRBJ2-2
v_gene: TRBV15

CDR3aa: CAISLSGRGTDTQYF
CDR3nt: TGTGCCATCAGTTTGAGCGGGAGAGGGACAGATACGCAGTATTTT
d_gene: TRBD2
abundance: few
j_gene: TRBJ2-3
v_gene: TRBV10-3

CDR3aa: CASSSLTGANSPLHF
CDR3nt: TGTGCCAGCAGCTCACTGACAGGGGCTAATTCACCCCTCCACTTT
d_gene: TRBD1
abundance: few
j_gene: TRBJ1-6
v_gene: TRBV7-9

CDR3aa: CASRRSTGNTGELFF
CDR3nt: TGTGCCAGCAGACGCTCGACTGGGAACACCGGGGAGCTGTTTTTT
d_gene: NA
abundance: NA
j_gene: TRBJ2-2
v_gene: TRBV6-2/TRBV6-3

CDR3aa: CASSSGTFPYEQYF
CDR3nt: TGTGCCAGCAGCTCCGGGACATTCCCCTACGAGCAGTACTTC
d_gene: NA
abundance: few
j_gene: TRBJ2-7
v_gene: TRBV7-9

CDR3aa: CATSRDAVVVGETQYF
CDR3nt: TGTGCCACCAGCAGAGATGCAGTGGTTGTTGGAGAGACCCAGTACTTC
d_gene: NA
abundance: few
j_gene: TRBJ2-5
v_gene: TRBV15

CDR3aa: CAISDRTSDSYEQYF
CDR3nt: TGTGCCATCAGTGATAGGACTAGCGACTCCTACGAGCAGTACTTC
d_gene: TRBD2
abundance: NA
j_gene: TRBJ2-7
v_gene: TRBV10-3

CDR3aa: CSARESGDHTDTQYF
CDR3nt: TGCAGTGCTAGAGAGAGCGGTGACCACACAGATACGCAGTATTTT
d_gene: NA
abundance: few
j_gene: TRBJ2-3
v_gene: TRBV20-1

CDR3aa: CASSSLAMKAVSTDTQYF
CDR3nt: TGTGCCAGCAGCTCTCTAGCCATGAAGGCCGTCAGCACAGATACGCAGTATTTT
d_gene: NA
abundance: few
j_gene: TRBJ2-3
v_gene: TRBV6-1

CDR3aa: CASSVSQGQSAYGYTF
CDR3nt: TGTGCCAGCAGCGTCTCACAGGGACAGTCCGCCTATGGCTACACCTTC
d_gene: TRBD1
abundance: NA
j_gene: TRBJ1-2
v_gene: TRBV9

CDR3aa: CASSEFRSSEAFF
CDR3nt: TGTGCCAGCAGCGAATTTCGGAGCTCTGAAGCTTTCTTT
d_gene: NA
abundance: NA
j_gene: TRBJ1-1
v_gene: TRBV5-5

CDR3aa: CASSFLRDHYEQYF
CDR3nt: TGTGCCAGCAGTTTTTTGCGGGATCACTACGAGCAGTACTTC
d_gene: NA
abundance: few
j_gene: TRBJ2-7
v_gene: TRBV12-3/TRBV12-4

CDR3aa: CASGLFTDYGNTIYF
CDR3nt: TGTGCTAGTGGTTTATTCACAGATTATGGAAACACCATATATTTT
d_gene: NA
abundance: NA
j_gene: TRBJ1-3
v_gene: TRBV12-5

CDR3aa: CAIGSSYEQYF
CDR3nt: TGTGCCATAGGGAGCTCCTACGAGCAGTACTTC
d_gene: NA
abundance: once
j_gene: TRBJ2-7
v_gene: TRBV6-6

CDR3aa: CASSLKWPNEQFF
CDR3nt: TGTGCCAGCAGTTTGAAGTGGCCGAATGAGCAGTTCTTC
d_gene: NA
abundance: few
j_gene: TRBJ2-1
v_gene: TRBV12-3/TRBV12-4

CDR3aa: CATRTGFSYEQYF
CDR3nt: TGTGCCACACGGACAGGGTTCTCCTACGAGCAGTACTTC
d_gene: TRBD1
abundance: few
j_gene: TRBJ2-7
v_gene: TRBV7-2

CDR3aa: CASSPDGGGVEFF
CDR3nt: TGTGCCAGCAGCCCCGATGGGGGAGGGGTCGAGTTCTTC
d_gene: TRBD2
abundance: NA
j_gene: TRBJ2-1
v_gene: TRBV9

CDR3aa: CASSPGPGIYEQYF
CDR3nt: TGTGCCAGCAGCCCCGGACCGGGAATATACGAGCAGTACTTC
d_gene: NA
abundance: many
j_gene: TRBJ2-7
v_gene: TRBV9

CDR3aa: CASSHAGHSYEQYF
CDR3nt: TGTGCCAGCAGCCACGCGGGACACTCCTACGAGCAGTACTTC
d_gene: NA
abundance: NA
j_gene: TRBJ2-7
v_gene: TRBV6-2/TRBV6-3

CDR3aa: CASSLQAARDEQYF
CDR3nt: TGTGCCAGCAGCTTACAGGCTGCTCGGGACGAGCAGTACTTC
d_gene: NA
abundance: NA
j_gene: TRBJ2-7
v_gene: TRBV11-2

CDR3aa: CASSLGGPSSNEKLFF
CDR3nt: TGTGCCAGCAGCCTGGGGGGGCCCTCCTCCAATGAAAAACTGTTTTTT
d_gene: NA
abundance: NA
j_gene: TRBJ1-4
v_gene: TRBV5-6

CDR3aa: CATTYLPGASYEQYF
CDR3nt: TGTGCCACCACCTACTTACCGGGAGCATCCTACGAGCAGTACTTC
d_gene: NA
abundance: NA
j_gene: TRBJ2-7
v_gene: TRBV15

CDR3aa: CASRPGGLTEAFF
CDR3nt: TGTGCCAGCAGACCAGGGGGTCTGACTGAAGCTTTCTTT
d_gene: TRBD1
abundance: few
j_gene: TRBJ1-1
v_gene: TRBV12-3/TRBV12-4

CDR3aa: CASSPPDISYEQYF
CDR3nt: TGTGCCAGCAGTCCTCCGGACATCTCCTACGAGCAGTACTTC
d_gene: NA
abundance: many
j_gene: TRBJ2-7
v_gene: TRBV12-3/TRBV12-4